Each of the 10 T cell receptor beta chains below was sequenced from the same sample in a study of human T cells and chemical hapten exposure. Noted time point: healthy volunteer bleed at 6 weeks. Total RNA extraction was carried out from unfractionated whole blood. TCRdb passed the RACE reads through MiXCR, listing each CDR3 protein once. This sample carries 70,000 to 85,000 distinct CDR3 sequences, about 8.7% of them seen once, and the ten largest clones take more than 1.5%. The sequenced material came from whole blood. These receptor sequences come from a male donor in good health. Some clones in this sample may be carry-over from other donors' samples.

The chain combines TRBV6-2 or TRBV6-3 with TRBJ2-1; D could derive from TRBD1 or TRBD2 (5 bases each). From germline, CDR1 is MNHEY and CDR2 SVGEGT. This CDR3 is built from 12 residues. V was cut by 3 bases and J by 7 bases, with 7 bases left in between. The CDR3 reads CASSYWGNEQFF. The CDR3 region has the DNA TGTGCCAGCAGTTATTGGGGGAATGAGCAGTTCTTC.

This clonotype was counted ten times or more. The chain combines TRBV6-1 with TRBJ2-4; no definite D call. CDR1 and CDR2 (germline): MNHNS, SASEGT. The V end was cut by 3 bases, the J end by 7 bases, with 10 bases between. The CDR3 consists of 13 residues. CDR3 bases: TGTGCCAGCAGTGATGGAGCCGGGAACATTCAGTACTTC. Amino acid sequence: CASSDGAGNIQYF.

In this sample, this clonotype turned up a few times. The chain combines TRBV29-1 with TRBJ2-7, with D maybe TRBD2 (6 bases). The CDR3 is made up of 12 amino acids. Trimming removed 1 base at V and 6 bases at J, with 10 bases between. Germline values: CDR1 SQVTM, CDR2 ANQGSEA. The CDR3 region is CSVEGGGGEQYF. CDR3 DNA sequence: TGCAGCGTTGAAGGTGGGGGAGGCGAGCAGTACTTC.

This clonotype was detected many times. The CDR3 coding sequence is TGTGCCAGCAGGCAACGACAGGTAGATTACAATCAGCCCCAGCATTTT. Protein: CASRQRQVDYNQPQHF. The V gene is TRBV3-1, the J gene TRBJ1-5, with D perhaps matching TRBD1 (6 bases). Between the trimmed V and J ends, which lost 6 bases and 3 bases, there was a span of 18 bases. The CDR3 consists of 16 residues. CDR1 LGHDT and CDR2 YNNKEL come from the germline V gene (reference sequence).

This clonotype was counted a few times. The CDR3: CASRTGGSTEAFF. CDR3 nucleotides: TGTGCCAGCCGCACCGGGGGTAGCACTGAAGCTTTCTTT. The genes are TRBV6-5 and TRBJ1-1; the D gene is possibly TRBD1 (5 bases). The CDR3 spans 13 residues. The germline CDR1 and CDR2 sequences are MNHEY and SVGAGI. Trimming left V 8 bases short and J 4 bases short, with 14 bases between.

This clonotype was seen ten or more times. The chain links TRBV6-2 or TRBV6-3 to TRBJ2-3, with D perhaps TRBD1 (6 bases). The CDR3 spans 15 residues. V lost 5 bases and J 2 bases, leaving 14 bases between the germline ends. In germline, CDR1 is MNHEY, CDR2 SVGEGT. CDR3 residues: CASSPYRAATDTQYF. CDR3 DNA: TGTGCCAGCAGTCCTTACAGGGCTGCCACAGATACGCAGTATTTT.

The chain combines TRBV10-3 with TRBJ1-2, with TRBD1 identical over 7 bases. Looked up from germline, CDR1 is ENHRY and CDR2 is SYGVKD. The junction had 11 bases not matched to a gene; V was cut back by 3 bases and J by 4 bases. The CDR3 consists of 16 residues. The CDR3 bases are TGTGCCATCAGTGAAGGGTTAGGACAGGACAGCTATGGCTACACCTTC. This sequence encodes CAISEGLGQDSYGYTF.

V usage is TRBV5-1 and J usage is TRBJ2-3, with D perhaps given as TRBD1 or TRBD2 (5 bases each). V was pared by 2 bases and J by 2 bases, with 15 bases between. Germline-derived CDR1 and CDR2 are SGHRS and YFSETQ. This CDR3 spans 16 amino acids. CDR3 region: CASSFPSGLYTDTQYF. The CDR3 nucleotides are TGCGCCAGCAGCTTCCCATCGGGGCTCTACACAGATACGCAGTATTTT.

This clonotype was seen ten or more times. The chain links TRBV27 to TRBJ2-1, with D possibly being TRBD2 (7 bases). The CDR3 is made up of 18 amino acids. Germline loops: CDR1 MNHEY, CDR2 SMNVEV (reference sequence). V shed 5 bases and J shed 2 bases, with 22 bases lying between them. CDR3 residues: CASSTGLRELATYNEQFF. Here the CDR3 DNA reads TGTGCCAGCAGTACAGGGTTGCGGGAGTTGGCAACCTACAATGAGCAGTTCTTC.

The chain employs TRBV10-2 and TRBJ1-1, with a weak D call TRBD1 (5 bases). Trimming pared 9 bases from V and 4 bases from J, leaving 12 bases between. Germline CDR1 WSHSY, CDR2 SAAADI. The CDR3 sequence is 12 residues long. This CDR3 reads CASFSDSTEAFF. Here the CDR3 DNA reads TGCGCCAGTTTCAGCGACAGCACTGAAGCTTTCTTT.